These T cell receptor beta chains were read from a single sample in a study of blood T cell repertoires in COVID-19. Sequencing was performed with immunoSEQ multiplex PCR; in TCRdb, only in-frame clones are kept and a portion is missing. The table lists roughly 300,000 clones, approximately 85% of them singletons. The sequenced material came from peripheral blood. These receptor sequences come from a human donor in a cohort sampled during active COVID-19. CDR3s leave out the opening cysteine and the closing phenylalanine or tryptophan. Fields, in order: V gene, J gene, CDR3 protein.

TRBV5-6	TRBJ2-1	ASSLARGATYNEQF
TRBV5-6	TRBJ1-2	ASSLDSLYGYT
TRBV4-2	TRBJ1-2	ASSQDLSYGYT
TRBV19	TRBJ2-7	ASSTDGSNYEQY
TRBV19	TRBJ1-1	ASSTTGGKNTEAF
TRBV7-9	TRBJ2-2	ASSSPGQGRTGELF
TRBV7-9	TRBJ2-1	ASSSYRGQYNEQF
TRBV14	TRBJ2-1	ASSQSGGQF
TRBV6-5	TRBJ1-6	ASSYEGSYNSPLH
TRBV5-1	TRBJ2-7	ASSQGTAPSYEQY
TRBV2	TRBJ2-1	ASSTTGTGKKYNEQF
TRBV18	TRBJ1-2	ASSRQGEGRGYT
TRBV3-1/TRBV3-2	TRBJ2-1	ASSPIFGGRNEQF
TRBV6-6	TRBJ1-1	ASSYPTGIEAF
TRBV5-1	TRBJ2-3	ASSFEGPDTQY
TRBV13	TRBJ2-7	ASSRGSSSYEQY
TRBV6-4	TRBJ2-3	ASRRTGRNSTDTQY
TRBV27	TRBJ2-3	ASSSRTSGGPDTQY
TRBV27	TRBJ2-2	ASQGVHSTGELF
TRBV24-1	TRBJ2-3	ATSAPGTSFATQY
TRBV18	TRBJ1-1	ASSPPTDTEAF
TRBV30	TRBJ2-2	AWRGLAGAGELF
TRBV5-1	TRBJ2-3	ASSLGGGDTDTQY
TRBV7-9	TRBJ1-4	ASSLWGGNEKLF
TRBV4-1	TRBJ2-3	ASSQVTSTDTQY
TRBV9	TRBJ2-1	ASSVDVEGYNEQF
TRBV7-3	TRBJ2-7	ASSLGPGNYEQY
TRBV11-2	TRBJ2-3	ASSLSAGGPDTQY
TRBV3-1/TRBV3-2	TRBJ2-1	ASSQDLLIQSYNEQF
TRBV5-1	TRBJ1-1	ASSLQGGKNTEAF
TRBV11-3	TRBJ2-7	ASSLTESYEQY
TRBV18	TRBJ2-3	ASSPTFTDTQY
TRBV30	TRBJ1-3	AWGEANTIY
TRBV6-5	TRBJ1-1	ASSYGGGETEAF
TRBV5-1	TRBJ2-2	ASSPRDINTGELF
TRBV6-1	TRBJ2-3	ASSSAGASTDTQY
TRBV6-5	TRBJ2-1	ASGRGGSSYNEQF
TRBV27	TRBJ1-5	ASRERTYSNQPQH
TRBV24-1	TRBJ1-2	ATSDPGQGNYGYT
TRBV4-1	TRBJ1-2	ASSHSPRWSDGYT
TRBV28	TRBJ1-4	ASGGRSNEKLF
TRBV12-5	TRBJ1-1	ASGFRTEAF
TRBV24-1	TRBJ2-1	ATSDSPTLGGRNEQF
TRBV6-5	TRBJ1-2	ASEGQGSYGYT
TRBV30	TRBJ1-5	AWSVVMLARHDSNQPQH
TRBV19	TRBJ2-2	ASSIGEGFPGELF
TRBV7-9	TRBJ1-4	ASSASTGRGEKLF
TRBV7-9	TRBJ2-7	ASSSSGNHEQY
TRBV7-9	TRBJ2-1	ASSLGLAVNEQF
TRBV12-5	TRBJ2-7	ASGLVPVGGYEQY